This TCR beta chain was retrieved from a study of cytomegalovirus exposure and HLA in healthy donors. The PCR ran on 60 Vbeta and 13 Jbeta primers. TCRdb's table, derived via immunoSEQ multiplex PCR, lists solely in-frame clones and lacks some. This table holds about 98,000 clones, 70% to 80% found once. Concerning this clone itself: No antigen is known for it.

J was trimmed by 2 bases and V by 6 bases; bases with no gene match: 10. This CDR3 has 16 residues. Per the germline V gene, CDR1 is ENHRY and CDR2 is SYGVKD. Findings and limits, study-wide: Further analysis, carried out later, found HLA-associated TCR beta chains more clonally expanded than equally common other chains.

This chain connects TRBV10-3 to TRBJ1-5, with TRBD1 matching 7 bases. The specimen was PBMCs. The receptor comes from a man younger than 35 in good health and CMV-seropositive. The CDR3 loop reads CAISSGQAGGNQPQHF. The CDR3 coding sequence is TGTGCCATCAGCTCTGGACAGGCAGGTGGCAATCAGCCCCAGCATTTT.